What follows describes a single T cell receptor beta chain. Its antigen is unknown. The data are from a study of graft-versus-host responses after intestinal transplantation. The assay was immunoSEQ multiplex PCR, and TCRdb's table has in-frame clones only and misses some. This table has under 150,000 clones, 85% to 95% appearing once. This CDR3 has 15 residues. Between the trimmed V and J ends, which lost 1 base and 4 bases, there was a span of 12 bases. Germline CDR1 and CDR2: SGHAT and FQNNGV. Findings and limits, study-wide: GvH clones were found in recipient marrow; some appeared first in ileum or blood.

V usage is TRBV11-2 and J usage is TRBJ2-3; tentative D call: TRBD2 (5 bases). This specimen was unstimulated CD4+ T cells sorted from spleen or lymph node cells, taken before intestinal transplant. The TCR originated in a human donor who received an intestinal transplant. The CDR3 coding sequence is TGTGCCAGCAGCTTAGGGACTCAATGGGCAGATACGCAGTATTTT. Protein: CASSLGTQWADTQYF. Based on the CDR3 plus reference TRBV11-2 and TRBJ2-3, the full variable domain is EAGVAQSPRYKIIEKRQSVAFWCNPISGHATLYWYQQILGQGPKLLIQFQNNGVVDDSQLPKDRFSAERLKGVDSTLKIQPAKLEDSAVYLCASSLGTQWADTQYFGPGTRLTVL.